This T cell receptor beta chain was captured in a study of radiation and T cells in renal cell carcinoma. Broader study findings: Pretreatment tumor biopsies were lacking, so baseline clonotypes are unknown.

Documented time point: baseline pretreatment blood. Treatment denoted: 15 Gy SBRT to primary tumor, nephrectomy 4 weeks later. Comment on this clone: Its antigen is not known.

Trimming at V came to 5 bases and at J to 1 base, leaving 4 bases not matched to a gene. CDR3 length: 15 amino acids. Per the germline V gene, CDR1 is SNHLY and CDR2 is FYNNEI. Repertoires were generated with immunoSEQ multiplex PCR, while TCRdb's copy carries only in-frame clones and drops some. The sample yields tens of thousands of clones, about 80% seen once. The V gene is TRBV2, the J gene TRBJ2-1; the match to TRBD2 covers 8 bases. The material sequenced was blood, taken from a patient whose treatment included radiotherapy and nephrectomy. The clonotype was recovered from a woman in her 70s with renal cell carcinoma. Written as DNA, the CDR3 is TGTGCCAGCAGTAAGGCGGGAGGATCCTACAATGAGCAGTTCTTC. Its protein is CASSKAGGSYNEQFF.